The rows below give T cell receptor beta chains drawn from one sample of a study of T-cell reconstitution after alpha-beta-depleted transplantation in children. Each CDR3 protein is one row after TCRdb ran MiXCR on the PCR reads. Of under 20,000 distinct CDR3 sequences in the sample, under 15% are singletons; the top ten hold roughly 35%. The sequenced sample was PBMCs, mostly from graft donor cells, obtained 60 days after TCRalphabeta/CD19-depleted stem cell transplant. The source is a female patient aged 2-15 years who had a stem cell transplant for congenital amegakaryocytic thrombocytopenia, so the T cells may come from the graft donor. Each CDR3 is given with its conserved first and last residue. The order of the fields is V gene, CDR3 protein.

TRBV7-2 | CASGTRTRSLQETQYF
TRBV5-1 | CASSLAPGNDYGYTF
TRBV3-1 | CASCYPQTGGKILSYEQYF
TRBV5-1 | CASSGGQDTGELFF
TRBV6-1 | CASSPNRGLNQPQHF
TRBV5-1 | CASSLQGSVETQYF
TRBV5-6 | CASSLTGAGTYEQYF
TRBV27 | CASSSVATNEKLFF
TRBV10-1 | CASSESGTGGFEQYF
TRBV5-5 | CASSLLTPAKNIQYF
TRBV4-2 | CASSHGHLSYEQYF
TRBV5-1 | CASSDGRMSSSTDTQYF
TRBV20-1 | CSARDPRRLETQYF
TRBV15 | CATSSLGSSYNEQFF
TRBV30 | CAWSTNTGELFF
TRBV7-8 | CASSLAGQPNEQFF
TRBV5-1 | CASRITSGRVETQYF
TRBV15 | CAIQGANTEAFF
TRBV28 | CAMGPGLNCGELFF
TRBV5-1 | CASSLPQKLETQYF
TRBV20-1 | CSARDLKASDYGYTF
TRBV14 | CASSQDRGLAGSETQYF
TRBV18 | CASSPSSSREQFF
TRBV29-1 | CSVTANYGYTF
TRBV3-1 | CASSPLTSGLNEQFF
TRBV25-1 | CASSEPSANTGELFF
TRBV28 | CASKNSQGPRYGYTF
TRBV12-3/TRBV12-4 | CASNDPGLAGGETQYF
TRBV9 | CASSDRDYGYTGELFF
TRBV6-2/TRBV6-3 | CASSSPGTGLSEQFF
TRBV4-2 | CASSQDSQRTAGEQFF
TRBV5-1 | CASSFRGADTQYF
TRBV6-5 | CASWEGNEQFF
TRBV28 | CASSLYYGYTF
TRBV29-1 | CSARGESHEKLFF
TRBV7-8 | CASSRGALAQETQYF
TRBV20-1 | CSAREGREAQFF
TRBV7-2 | CASRPDRSQETQYF
TRBV5-1 | CASSFHRDSSPLHF
TRBV5-8 | CASSSRTGGNSNYGYTF
TRBV10-3 | CAISEAGIDYEQYF
TRBV27 | CASSLQGQNNQPQHF
TRBV7-2 | CASSRDRLRTQYF
TRBV12-3/TRBV12-4 | CASSPIRELGNEQFF
TRBV12-3/TRBV12-4 | CASRGGFLPHEQYF
TRBV6-2/TRBV6-3 | CASSYGQAPRGRNEQFF
TRBV3-1 | CASSQDRAWGGETQYF
TRBV30 | CAWSVLAGGPGELFF
TRBV5-1 | CASSLAPTIQETQYF
TRBV6-5 | CASKLAVRRREQYF
TRBV7-8 | CASSLGDRSSYNSPLHF
TRBV28 | CASSLLQGVDGYTF
TRBV20-1 | CSAKSGDSDHYEQYF
TRBV29-1 | CSVEEWDRGGLRDEQYF
TRBV3-1 | CASSQDMASYEQYF
TRBV7-2 | CASSPGSGSADTQYF
TRBV5-5 | CASSPPLRDYEQYF